A selection of T cell receptor beta chains follows, all from one sample in a study of blood T cell repertoires in COVID-19. Sequencing was performed with immunoSEQ multiplex PCR; in TCRdb, only in-frame clones are kept and a portion is missing. The sample contains about 110,000 clones, 84% of which appear only once. The sample was peripheral blood. The receptors were sampled from a woman aged 45-65 years with acute or convalescent COVID-19. Both conserved end residues are part of each CDR3. The D gene is left open where the match is weak. Part of the rows lack a size; the others show once, few, many or a class for expanded clones.

j_gene,abundance,v_gene,d_gene,CDR3aa,CDR3nt
TRBJ2-7,.,TRBV19,TRBD2,CASSLAGVIYEQYF,TGTGCCAGTAGTCTAGCGGGGGTGATCTACGAGCAGTACTTC
TRBJ2-7,.,TRBV4-1,.,CASSSSDFSYEQYF,TGCGCCAGCAGCTCCTCTGACTTCTCCTACGAGCAGTACTTC
TRBJ1-3,.,TRBV11-2,.,CASTPVGASGNTIYF,TGTGCCAGCACCCCGGTGGGCGCCTCTGGAAACACCATATATTTT
TRBJ1-2,few,TRBV2,.,CASRGGVNYGYTF,TGTGCCAGCAGAGGAGGGGTTAACTATGGCTACACCTTC
TRBJ1-1,.,TRBV6-6,.,CASSYGNRPTEAFF,TGTGCCAGCAGTTACGGAAACAGACCCACTGAAGCTTTCTTT
TRBJ1-2,.,TRBV18,TRBD1,CASSPPGGSYGYTF,TGTGCCAGCTCACCCCCAGGGGGCTCTTATGGCTACACCTTC
TRBJ1-2,.,TRBV19,.,CASRERGDNYGYTF,TGTGCCAGTAGAGAGCGGGGCGATAACTATGGCTACACCTTC
TRBJ1-2,.,TRBV29-1,TRBD1,CSVGTGTVFGYTF,TGCAGCGTCGGAACCGGGACAGTTTTTGGCTACACCTTC
TRBJ2-7,.,TRBV5-1,.,CASSLEGGSAYEQYF,TGCGCCAGCAGCTTGGAGGGAGGTTCGGCCTACGAGCAGTACTTC
TRBJ2-7,once,TRBV2,.,CASSEQAGALGYEQYF,TGTGCCAGCAGTGAACAGGCGGGGGCCCTAGGCTACGAGCAGTACTTC
TRBJ2-6,.,TRBV6-1,.,CASSEGAAGANVLTF,TGTGCCAGCAGTGAAGGGGCTGCGGGGGCCAACGTCCTGACTTTC
TRBJ1-1,.,TRBV5-1,TRBD1,CASSHGTGGGPNTEAFF,TGCGCCAGCAGCCACGGAACAGGGGGCGGCCCGAACACTGAAGCTTTCTTT
TRBJ1-2,.,TRBV5-1,.,CASSRDGTPPSNTF,TGCGCCAGCAGCCGCGACGGGACTCCCCCGTCGAACACCTTC
TRBJ1-1,.,TRBV7-9,.,CASSLVEGGAFF,TGTGCCAGCAGCTTAGTTGAGGGTGGGGCTTTCTTT
TRBJ1-1,once,TRBV7-3,TRBD1,CASSRSGTEKSTEAFF,TGTGCCAGCAGCAGATCCGGGACAGAAAAGAGCACTGAAGCTTTCTTT
TRBJ2-1,.,TRBV5-1,.,CASSFKPTGSAYNEQFF,TGCGCCAGCAGCTTTAAACCTACAGGGTCCGCCTACAATGAGCAGTTCTTC
TRBJ1-6,.,TRBV30,TRBD1,CAYRGRGPLHF,TGTGCCTACAGGGGGCGGGGACCCCTCCACTTT
TRBJ2-7,.,TRBV4-1,TRBD1,CASSQDFGLSGQGPNYEQYF,TGCGCCAGCAGCCAAGATTTCGGGCTTTCGGGACAGGGACCAAACTACGAGCAGTACTTC
TRBJ1-5,.,TRBV10-3,.,CAISGSSNQPQHF,TGTGCCATCAGCGGGTCTTCAAATCAGCCCCAGCATTTT
TRBJ1-1,.,TRBV28,TRBD1,CASSLPGQVNTEAFF,TGTGCCAGCAGTTTACCGGGACAGGTGAACACTGAAGCTTTCTTT
TRBJ1-1,.,TRBV18,TRBD1,CASSPRTGGESEAFF,TGTGCCAGCTCACCTCGGACAGGGGGAGAGTCTGAAGCTTTCTTT
TRBJ2-7,.,TRBV30,.,CAWSDDRSFSYEQYF,TGTGCCTGGAGTGACGACAGGTCCTTCTCCTACGAGCAGTACTTC
TRBJ2-2,.,TRBV5-1,.,CASTRDLVQRELFF,TGCGCCAGCACTAGAGATCTCGTGCAAAGGGAGCTGTTTTTT
TRBJ2-7,.,TRBV10-1,TRBD2,CASSPGGAETYEQYF,TGCGCCAGCAGTCCCGGGGGGGCGGAGACCTACGAGCAGTACTTC
TRBJ1-2,.,TRBV6-5,.,CASSLLSGGVGSGYTF,TGTGCCAGCAGTTTACTAAGCGGGGGCGTTGGAAGTGGCTACACCTTC
TRBJ2-4,.,TRBV2,.,CASSEAGFLAKNIQYF,TGTGCCAGCAGTGAAGCGGGCTTTCTAGCCAAAAACATTCAGTACTTC
TRBJ1-3,.,TRBV6-5,.,CASSPRQVKGNTIYF,TGTGCCAGCAGTCCCAGACAGGTGAAGGGAAACACCATATATTTT
TRBJ1-2,few,TRBV19,.,CASSIGGQIYGYTF,TGTGCCAGTAGTATAGGAGGGCAGATATATGGCTACACCTTC
TRBJ1-2,.,TRBV5-1,.,CASSLGQYGYTF,TGCGCCAGCAGCTTGGGACAGTATGGCTACACCTTC
TRBJ2-2,.,TRBV5-1,TRBD2,CASSLNSLAGSGELFF,TGCGCCAGCAGCTTGAATTCGCTAGCGGGGTCCGGGGAGCTGTTTTTT
TRBJ1-5,.,TRBV19,.,CASSKNRNQPQHF,TGTGCCAGTAGTAAAAACAGGAATCAGCCCCAGCATTTT
TRBJ2-1,.,TRBV12-3/TRBV12-4,.,CAIFSGTRGPWFF,TGTGCCATTTTCTCCGGGACTCGGGGTCCCTGGTTCTTC
TRBJ1-1,.,TRBV7-9,.,CASSLEANTEAFF,TGTGCCAGCAGCTTAGAAGCTAACACTGAAGCTTTCTTT
TRBJ2-2,.,TRBV11-3,TRBD2,CASSLRLAGVAGELFF,TGTGCCAGCAGCTTACGGCTAGCGGGGGTCGCCGGGGAGCTGTTTTTT
TRBJ2-1,.,TRBV19,.,CASRGRVYNEQFF,TGTGCCAGTCGTGGTCGGGTTTACAATGAGCAGTTCTTC
TRBJ2-1,.,TRBV28,TRBD1,CASSSPPGQISSYNEQFF,TGTGCCAGCAGTTCTCCCCCGGGACAGATTAGCTCCTACAATGAGCAGTTCTTC
TRBJ1-2,.,TRBV28,TRBD1,CASSSQGAGGFYGYTF,TGTGCCAGCAGTTCGCAGGGGGCAGGAGGGTTCTATGGCTACACCTTC
TRBJ1-1,.,TRBV5-1,.,CASSDGPQGTEAFF,TGCGCCAGCTCGGACGGACCCCAGGGGACTGAAGCTTTCTTT
TRBJ1-2,once,TRBV18,TRBD1,CASSPSSIPTGAAYGYTF,TGTGCCAGCTCACCTAGCTCAATACCGACAGGGGCTGCTTATGGCTACACCTTC
TRBJ1-1,.,TRBV18,TRBD1,CASSRDRVNTEAFF,TGTGCCAGCTCACGGGACAGGGTGAACACTGAAGCTTTCTTT
TRBJ1-6,few,TRBV6-5,.,CASSYEAGYNSPLHF,TGTGCCAGCAGTTACGAGGCGGGTTATAATTCACCCCTCCACTTT
TRBJ2-5,.,TRBV5-1,TRBD1,CASSTRDSALETQYF,TGCGCCAGCAGCACCCGGGACAGCGCCTTGGAGACCCAGTACTTC
TRBJ1-6,.,TRBV6-5,.,CASRQTGTEYSPLHF,TGTGCCAGCAGGCAAACAGGGACCGAATATTCACCCCTCCACTTT
TRBJ1-4,once,TRBV5-1,TRBD1,CASSSMGQGRTNEKLFF,TGCGCCAGCAGCTCTATGGGACAGGGGCGAACTAATGAAAAACTGTTTTTT
TRBJ2-5,.,TRBV2,.,CASSGIEGETQYF,TGTGCCAGCAGTGGGATAGAGGGAGAGACCCAGTACTTC
TRBJ1-1,.,TRBV25-1,.,CASDRRTGSEAFF,TGTGCCAGCGATAGAAGAACGGGGTCTGAAGCTTTCTTT